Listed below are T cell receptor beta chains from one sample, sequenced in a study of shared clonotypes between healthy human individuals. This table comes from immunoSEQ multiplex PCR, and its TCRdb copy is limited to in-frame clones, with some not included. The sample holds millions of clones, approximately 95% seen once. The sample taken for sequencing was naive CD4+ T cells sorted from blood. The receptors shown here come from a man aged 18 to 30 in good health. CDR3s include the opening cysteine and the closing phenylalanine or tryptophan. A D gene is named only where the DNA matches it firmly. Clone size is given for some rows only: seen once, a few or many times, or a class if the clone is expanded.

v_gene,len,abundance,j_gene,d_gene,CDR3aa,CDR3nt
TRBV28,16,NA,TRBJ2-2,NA,CASSSRPLSNTGELFF,TGTGCCAGCAGTTCACGACCCCTATCGAACACCGGGGAGCTGTTTTTT
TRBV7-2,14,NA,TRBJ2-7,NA,CASSFRHNNYEQYF,TGTGCCAGCAGCTTCAGGCACAACAACTACGAGCAGTACTTC
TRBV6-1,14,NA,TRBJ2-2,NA,CASSPPTNTGELFF,TGTGCCAGCAGCCCACCGACAAACACCGGGGAGCTGTTTTTT
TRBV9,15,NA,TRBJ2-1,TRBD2,CASSLSGREGGEQFF,TGTGCCAGCAGCCTCTCTGGGCGGGAGGGTGGTGAGCAGTTCTTC
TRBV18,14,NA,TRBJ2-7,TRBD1,CASSEGQVSYEQYF,TGTGCCAGCTCAGAGGGACAGGTTTCCTACGAGCAGTACTTC
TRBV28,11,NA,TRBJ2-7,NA,CASRGSYEQYF,TGTGCCAGCAGGGGGAGCTACGAGCAGTACTTC
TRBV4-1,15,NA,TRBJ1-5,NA,CASSQDRGSSQPQHF,TGCGCCAGCAGCCAAGATAGGGGGAGTAGTCAGCCCCAGCATTTT
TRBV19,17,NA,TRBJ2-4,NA,CASSRYREEMTKNIQYF,TGTGCCAGTAGTCGGTACAGGGAGGAAATGACCAAAAACATTCAGTACTTC
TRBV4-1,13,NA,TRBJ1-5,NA,CASSPPEFQPQHF,TGCGCCAGCAGCCCCCCAGAGTTTCAGCCCCAGCATTTT
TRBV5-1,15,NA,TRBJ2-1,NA,CASSLVGTTYNEQFF,TGCGCCAGCAGCTTGGTCGGGACCACGTACAATGAGCAGTTCTTC
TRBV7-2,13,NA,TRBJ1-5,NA,CASSLVGSQPQHF,TGTGCCAGCAGCTTAGTTGGTTCTCAGCCCCAGCATTTT
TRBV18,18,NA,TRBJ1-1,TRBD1,CASSLWQGAKVGNTEAFF,TGTGCCAGCTCCCTATGGCAGGGGGCCAAAGTGGGGAACACTGAAGCTTTCTTT
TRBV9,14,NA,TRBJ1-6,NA,CASSVDRVDSPLHF,TGTGCCAGCAGCGTAGACAGGGTAGATTCACCCCTCCACTTT
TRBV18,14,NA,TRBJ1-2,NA,CASSPGQSLDGYTF,TGTGCCAGCTCACCCGGACAGTCATTGGATGGCTACACCTTC
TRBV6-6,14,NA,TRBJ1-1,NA,CASSYSTRDTEAFF,TGTGCCAGCAGTTACTCGACGAGGGACACTGAAGCTTTCTTT
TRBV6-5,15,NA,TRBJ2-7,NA,CASSPGLFLGYEQYF,TGTGCCAGCAGCCCAGGCCTATTCTTGGGCTACGAGCAGTACTTC
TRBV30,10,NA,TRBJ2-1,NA,CAWAGTGQFF,TGTGCCTGGGCCGGGACTGGGCAGTTCTTC
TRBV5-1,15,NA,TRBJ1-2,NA,CASSFEQRDDYGYTF,TGCGCCAGCAGCTTCGAACAGAGGGATGACTATGGCTACACCTTC
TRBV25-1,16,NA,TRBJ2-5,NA,CASSELGQVGAGTQYF,TGTGCCAGCAGTGAATTAGGGCAGGTTGGTGCAGGGACCCAGTACTTC
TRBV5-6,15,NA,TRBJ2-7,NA,CASSSLGGATYEQYF,TGTGCCAGCAGCTCTTTAGGGGGGGCCACCTACGAGCAGTACTTC
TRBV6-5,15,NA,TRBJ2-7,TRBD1,CASSSSTGGPYEQYF,TGTGCCAGCAGTTCATCGACAGGGGGTCCCTACGAGCAGTACTTC
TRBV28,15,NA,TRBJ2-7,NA,CASRPLDGSSYEQYF,TGTGCCAGCAGACCTCTGGACGGTAGCTCCTACGAGCAGTACTTC
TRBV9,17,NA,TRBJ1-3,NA,CASSPLSTASSGNTIYF,TGTGCCAGCAGCCCCCTTTCGACAGCCTCTTCTGGAAACACCATATATTTT
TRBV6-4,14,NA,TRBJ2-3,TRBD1,CASSAGQGTDTQYF,TGTGCCAGCAGTGCGGGACAGGGGACAGATACGCAGTATTTT
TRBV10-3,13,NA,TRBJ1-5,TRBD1,CANPTGGGQPQHF,TGTGCCAACCCGACAGGGGGCGGACAGCCCCAGCATTTT
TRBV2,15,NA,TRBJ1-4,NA,CASSERGAGGEKLFF,TGTGCCAGCAGTGAACGAGGGGCGGGAGGTGAAAAACTGTTTTTT
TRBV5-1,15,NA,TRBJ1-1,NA,CASSLGADFFPEAFF,TGCGCCAGCAGCTTGGGGGCAGACTTTTTCCCTGAAGCTTTCTTT
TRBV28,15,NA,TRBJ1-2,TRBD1,CASSSGDRVGYGYTF,TGTGCCAGCAGTTCAGGGGACAGGGTGGGATATGGCTACACCTTC
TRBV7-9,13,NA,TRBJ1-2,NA,CAGGGRGGYGYTF,TGTGCCGGGGGTGGCAGGGGAGGCTATGGCTACACCTTC
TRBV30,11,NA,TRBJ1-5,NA,CASGSDQPQHF,TGTGCCTCCGGATCGGATCAGCCCCAGCATTTT
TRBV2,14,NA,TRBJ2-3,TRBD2,CASGGGLATDTQYF,TGTGCCAGCGGGGGGGGACTAGCTACAGATACGCAGTATTTT
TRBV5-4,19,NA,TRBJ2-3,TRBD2,CASSLGRGTSGGLTDTQYF,TGTGCCAGCAGCTTGGGACGGGGGACTAGCGGGGGCTTGACAGATACGCAGTATTTT
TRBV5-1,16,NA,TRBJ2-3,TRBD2,CASSLGISGKTDTQYF,TGCGCCAGCAGCTTGGGAATTAGCGGGAAAACAGATACGCAGTATTTT
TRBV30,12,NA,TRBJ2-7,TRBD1,CAWRGQGTEQYF,TGTGCCTGGAGGGGACAGGGAACCGAGCAGTACTTC
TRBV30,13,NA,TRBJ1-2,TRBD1,CAWMRGTVVPYFF,TGTGCCTGGATGAGGGGGACAGTAGTCCCCTACTTCTTC
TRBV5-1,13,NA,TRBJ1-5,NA,CASSLQWGQPQHF,TGCGCCAGCAGCTTGCAGTGGGGTCAGCCCCAGCATTTT
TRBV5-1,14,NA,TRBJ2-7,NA,CASSLERSAYEQYF,TGCGCCAGCAGCTTGGAGCGGTCCGCCTACGAGCAGTACTTC
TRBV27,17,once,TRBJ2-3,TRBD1,CASSSRTTGGGTDTQYF,TGTGCCAGCAGTTCGCGGACCACAGGGGGTGGCACAGATACGCAGTATTTT
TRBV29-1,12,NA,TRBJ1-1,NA,CSAGHPRAEAFF,TGCAGCGCGGGACATCCGCGGGCTGAAGCTTTCTTT
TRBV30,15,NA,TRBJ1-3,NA,CAWSVRSGSGNTIYF,TGTGCCTGGAGTGTACGTTCGGGCTCTGGAAACACCATATATTTT
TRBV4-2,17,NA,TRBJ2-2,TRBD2,CASSQGDFAGAYGELFF,TGTGCCAGCAGCCAAGGGGATTTCGCGGGAGCATACGGGGAGCTGTTTTTT
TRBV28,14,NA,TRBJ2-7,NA,CASSLDGPYYEQYF,TGTGCCAGCAGTTTAGATGGGCCTTACTACGAGCAGTACTTC
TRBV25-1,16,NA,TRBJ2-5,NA,CASSTPDGGNRETQYF,TGTGCCAGCAGTACCCCTGATGGTGGAAATAGGGAGACCCAGTACTTC
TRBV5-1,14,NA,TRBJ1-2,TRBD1,CASSDGQGNYGYTF,TGCGCCAGCAGCGACGGACAGGGGAACTATGGCTACACCTTC
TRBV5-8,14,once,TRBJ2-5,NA,CASSILGGQETQYF,TGTGCCAGCAGCATCCTGGGGGGTCAAGAGACCCAGTACTTC
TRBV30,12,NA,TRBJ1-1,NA,CAWSVRAIEAFF,TGTGCCTGGAGTGTACGGGCCATTGAAGCTTTCTTT
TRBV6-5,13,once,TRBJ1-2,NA,CASRSPIIYGYTF,TGTGCCAGCAGGAGCCCCATCATCTATGGCTACACCTTC
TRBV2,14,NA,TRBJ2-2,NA,CASSENTYTGELFF,TGTGCCAGCAGTGAAAACACCTACACCGGGGAGCTGTTTTTT
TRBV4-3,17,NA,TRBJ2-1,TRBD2,CASSQEVGTSGRNEQFF,TGCGCCAGCAGCCAAGAGGTCGGGACTAGCGGGAGGAATGAGCAGTTCTTC
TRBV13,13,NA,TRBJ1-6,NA,CASSLGGDSPLHF,TGTGCCAGCAGCCTGGGGGGGGATTCACCCCTCCACTTT